One and the same sample provided the 8 T cell receptor beta chains below, sequenced in a study of CD4 T cells in relation to SARS-CoV-2 and coronaviruses. Their antigens are not known. Before the COVID-19 pandemic, during about 2010-2019, CD4+ T cells were taken from unexposed donors. CD4+ T cells were isolated from the cells after around 10 days of culture. The table came from immunoSEQ multiplex PCR; TCRdb's copy has only in-frame clones and leaves some out. The sample contains 26,000 or so clones, roughly 80% of which appear only once. Material: CD4+ T cells from PBMCs, cultured in vitro. These receptors came from a human donor in good health.

This rearrangement joins TRBV5-1 to TRBJ1-2, with a tentative D call TRBD1 (5 bases). CDR1 is SGHRS, CDR2 YFSETQ, per germline. The CDR3 loop spans 13 amino acids. Trimming removed 4 bases at V and 4 bases at J, with 11 bases between. The CDR3: CASSNQGAYGYTF. CDR3 DNA sequence: TGCGCCAGCAGCAACCAGGGAGCCTATGGCTACACCTTC.

This clone was picked up a small number of times. The V gene is TRBV14, the J gene TRBJ1-6; 8 nucleotides match TRBD1. Losses at the gene ends were 8 bases for V and 3 bases for J; bases not matched to a gene: 6. Germline CDR1 SGHDN, CDR2 FVKESK. This CDR3 is built from 15 residues. CDR3 residues: CASARDRSYNSPLHF. The DNA of the CDR3 is TGTGCCAGCGCTCGGGACAGGAGCTATAATTCACCCCTCCACTTT.

For the CDR3, the DNA is TGCGCCAGCAGCTTGGGGGGACAGGGGAAAGATGGCTACACCTTC. It translates to CASSLGGQGKDGYTF. The chain employs TRBV5-1 and TRBJ1-2; 10 bases are shared with TRBD1. The CDR3 loop spans 15 amino acids. V lost 0 bases to trimming and J lost 6 bases; unmatched junction nucleotides: 5. Germline V gene lookup returns CDR1 SGHRS and CDR2 YFSETQ. The whole variable domain, filled in from reference TRBV5-1 and TRBJ1-2, reads KAGVTQTPRYLIKTRGQQVTLSCSPISGHRSVSWYQQTPGQGLQFLFEYFSETQRNKGNFPGRFSGRQFSNSRSEMNVSTLELGDSALYLCASSLGGQGKDGYTFGSGTRLTVV.

The genes are TRBV9 and TRBJ1-1; D is unclear. CDR1 SGDLS and CDR2 YYNGEE come from the germline V gene. V lost 0 bases and J lost 1, with 4 bases in between. The CDR3 runs to 13 residues. The CDR3 loop reads CASSVGANTEAFF. For the CDR3, the DNA is TGTGCCAGCAGCGTAGGGGCGAACACTGAAGCTTTCTTT.

This clone was observed a few times. The chain carries TRBV11-2 and TRBJ2-7, with 11 bases identical to TRBD1. After removal of 3 bases from V and 2 bases from J, the junction contained 0 bases not matched to a gene. The CDR3 totals 14 residues. The germline V gene encodes CDR1 SGHAT and CDR2 FQNNGV. For the CDR3, the DNA is TGTGCCAGCAGCTTGGGACAGGGGGCCTACGAGCAGTACTTC. Its protein product is CASSLGQGAYEQYF. Drawing the rest from reference TRBV11-2 and TRBJ2-7, the complete variable domain is EAGVAQSPRYKIIEKRQSVAFWCNPISGHATLYWYQQILGQGPKLLIQFQNNGVVDDSQLPKDRFSAERLKGVDSTLKIQPAKLEDSAVYLCASSLGQGAYEQYFGPGTRLTVT.

This chain links TRBV7-2 with TRBJ2-5; perhaps TRBD2 as D (6 bases). Germline CDR1 is SGHTA and CDR2 is FQGNSA. Trimming removed 4 bases at V and 1 base at J, with 22 bases between. The CDR3 is made up of 18 amino acids. The CDR3 coding sequence is TGTGCCAGCAGCTCCTGGCCGGGGGACTGGCAGTCCCAAGAGACCCAGTACTTC. This gives the protein CASSSWPGDWQSQETQYF.

V usage is TRBV7-8 and J usage is TRBJ1-5, with D perhaps matching TRBD1 (5 bases). Deletions cut 1 base from V and 5 bases from J, with 18 bases between. Germline loops: CDR1 SGHVS, CDR2 FQNEAQ. The CDR3 runs 17 residues. The CDR3 loop is CASSLVLADNKDQPQHF. In DNA form, the CDR3 reads TGTGCCAGCAGCTTAGTATTAGCGGACAATAAGGATCAGCCCCAGCATTTT.

This clone has more than one count but fewer than ten. The V gene is TRBV6-2 or TRBV6-3, the J gene TRBJ1-1; D perhaps matches TRBD1 (6 bases). The V and J ends lost 4 bases and 1 base respectively, with 13 bases between them. The CDR3 is made up of 15 amino acids. Germline CDR1 is MNHEY and CDR2 is SVGEGT. CDR3 DNA sequence: TGTGCCAGCAGTTCGACAGGTGTGGGGAACACTGAAGCTTTCTTT. It is translated as CASSSTGVGNTEAFF.